The 26 T cell receptor beta chains given below trace back to one sample, sequenced in a study of cytomegalovirus exposure and HLA in healthy donors (TCRdb year 2017). Receptor amplification or capture employed the immunoSEQ multiplex PCR assay. The multiplex PCR relied on a mix of 60 forward primers for TCR Vbeta segments and 13 reverse primers for TCR Jbeta segments. TCRdb retrieved this table from immuneACCESS and kept in-frame rearrangements only. Not all clones are present; in checked studies, unresolved V genes account for under half, and no reason is known for the remainder. The sample records more than 80,000 clones, around four fifths of which are singletons. The ten biggest clones cover roughly 3.5% of the sample. The sample was PBMCs. The receptors were gathered from a female donor in good health and CMV-seropositive.

V gene TRBV5-1 combines with J gene TRBJ2-3; 8 nucleotides line up with TRBD2. CDR1 is SGHRS, CDR2 YFSETQ, per germline. The CDR3 loop spans 15 amino acids. Trimming took 6 bases from V and 2 from J; bases not matched to a gene: 8. The CDR3, as DNA: TGCGCCAGCAAGTCAGCGGGAGCCACCACAGATACGCAGTATTTT. It is translated as CASKSAGATTDTQYF.

This chain joins TRBV2 and TRBJ2-2, with D perhaps TRBD1 (5 bases). Trimming shortened V by 3 bases and J by 0 bases, and 14 bases separated the two germline ends. This CDR3 has 17 residues. CDR1 and CDR2 from the germline V gene are SNHLY and FYNNEI. The CDR3 region has the DNA TGTGCCAGCAGTGACCCGTCTGGGGCCGCGAACACCGGGGAGCTGTTTTTT. Translated: CASSDPSGAANTGELFF.

The table lists this clone with a count of one. The chain employs TRBV5-1 and TRBJ2-3; D gene ambiguous. V was cut by 6 bases and J by 3 bases, with 23 bases left in between. CDR1 is SGHRS and CDR2 is YFSETQ in the germline V gene. This CDR3 spans 17 amino acids. The CDR3 here is CASKWPLPNSLTDTQYF. The CDR3 region has the DNA TGCGCCAGCAAATGGCCGCTCCCCAATTCGTTGACAGATACGCAGTATTTT.

This clone was recorded only once. The chain employs TRBV5-1 and TRBJ2-3, with 12 bases that match TRBD1. J gave up 2 bases and V 2 bases, and 6 bases lay outside the gene matches. Germline loops: CDR1 SGHRS, CDR2 YFSETQ. CDR3 length equals 17 residues. In DNA, the CDR3 is TGCGCCAGCAGCTTCCCGCCGGGACAGGGGGCCACAGATACGCAGTATTTT. Protein: CASSFPPGQGATDTQYF.

The chain joins TRBV19 to TRBJ2-1, with D uncertain. Trimming took 7 bases from V and 10 from J, leaving 20 bases between them. CDR1 and CDR2 from the germline V gene are LNHDA and SQIVND (reference sequence). This CDR3 has 14 amino acids. The CDR3 region has the DNA TGTGCCAGTACCCACCGGGTCCCCGCCACAGAGCAGTTCTTC. The encoded protein is CASTHRVPATEQFF. The entire variable domain, with the rest obtained from reference TRBV19 and TRBJ2-1, is as follows: DGGITQSPKYLFRKEGQNVTLSCEQNLNHDAMYWYRQDPGQGLRLIYYSQIVNDFQKGDIAEGYSVSREKKESFPLTVTSAQKNPTAFYLCASTHRVPATEQFFGPGTRLTVL.

The rearrangement uses TRBV19 and TRBJ1-4; no clear D. Germline CDR1 and CDR2: LNHDA and SQIVND (reference sequence). This CDR3 is 16 amino acids long. V was shortened by 2 bases and J by 8 bases, with 18 bases between the two germline ends. The CDR3: CASSISATPGGEKLFF. CDR3 coding DNA: TGTGCCAGTAGTATAAGTGCTACACCGGGAGGGGAAAAACTGTTTTTT.

The CDR3 DNA reads TGTGCCAGCAGCTCCGGACTAGCGGGAGAAAATACGCAGTATTTT. Translated: CASSSGLAGENTQYF. The gene calls are TRBV7-6 and TRBJ2-3; 13 bases fit TRBD2. J was trimmed by 7 bases and V by 4 bases; bases with no gene match: 5. Germline loops: CDR1 SGHVS, CDR2 FNYEAQ. CDR3 size: 15 residues.

The chain couples TRBV28 to TRBJ1-1, with 8 bases fitting TRBD1. The V gene end was trimmed by 2 bases and the J gene end by 1 base; junction bases not matched to a gene: 6. Per the germline V gene, CDR1 is MDHEN and CDR2 is SYDVKM. This CDR3 spans 16 amino acids. The DNA of the CDR3 is TGTGCCAGCAGTTTACCCCTCGGGACAGGGAACACTGAAGCTTTCTTT. Translating gives CASSLPLGTGNTEAFF.

V and J are TRBV5-6 and TRBJ2-7; TRBD1 might be the D (6 bases). CDR1 and CDR2 from the germline V gene are SGHDT and YYEEEE. The CDR3 sequence is 14 residues long. The V and J ends lost 4 bases and 3 bases respectively, with 14 bases between them. CDR3 in DNA: TGTGCCAGCAGCCCACCTGGACAGTTCTACGAGCAGTACTTC. This gives the protein CASSPPGQFYEQYF.

This clone was detected only once. This chain links TRBV30 with TRBJ1-5; 7 bases agree with TRBD1. Trimming at V came to 1 base and at J to 2 bases, leaving 11 bases not matched to a gene. The CDR3 covers 17 residues. Germline CDR1 GTSNPN, CDR2 SVGIG (reference sequence). Here the CDR3 reads CAWSGRDREKGNQPQHF. CDR3 coding DNA: TGTGCCTGGAGTGGACGCGACAGGGAAAAGGGCAATCAGCCCCAGCATTTT.

V and J are TRBV27 and TRBJ1-4; 7 nucleotides line up with TRBD1. CDR1 and CDR2 from the germline V gene are MNHEY and SMNVEV (reference sequence). The length of the CDR3 is 14 residues. V dropped 5 bases and J dropped 8; count of bases not matched to a gene: 8. CDR3 DNA: TGTGCCAGCAGTCGAGGGGGCCTGGCGGAAAAACTGTTTTTT. Residues: CASSRGGLAEKLFF.

The chain recombines TRBV4-2 with TRBJ1-1; 8 nucleotides align to TRBD1. Germline CDR1 and CDR2: LGHNA and YNFKEQ. This CDR3 region has 17 residues. The V gene end was trimmed by 1 base and the J gene end by 3 bases; junction bases not matched to a gene: 10. The CDR3 DNA reads as TGTGCCAGCAGCCAAGCGGACAGGGCAGATGAATACACTGAAGCTTTCTTT. Encoded protein: CASSQADRADEYTEAFF.

This chain joins TRBV7-9 and TRBJ2-5; D uncertain. Germline-derived CDR1 and CDR2 are SEHNR and FQNEAQ (reference sequence). With 5 bases removed from V and 3 bases from J, the gap between germline ends came to 10 bases. The CDR3 has 13 amino acids. In DNA, the CDR3 is TGTGCCAGCAGCACCCAGGAAGAAGAGACCCAGTACTTC. It is translated as CASSTQEEETQYF.

This chain connects TRBV14 to TRBJ2-1, with D perhaps matching TRBD1 (6 bases). V gave up 0 bases and J gave up 9 bases, with 24 bases separating them. Germline V CDR1 and CDR2: SGHDN, FVKESK. CDR3 length: 18 residues. As DNA, the CDR3 is TGTGCCAGCAGCCAAGATCGAGGGCTCCTACCCCCACAGGGTGAGCAGTTCTTC. Translation gives CASSQDRGLLPPQGEQFF.

This clone was counted between two and nine times. The chain uses TRBV6-4 and TRBJ2-1; 9 bases line up with TRBD2. This CDR3 region has 15 residues. Unmatched junction bases numbered 12, after V lost 6 bases and J lost 9 bases. CDR1 and CDR2 from the germline V gene are MRHNA and SNTAGT. CDR3 in DNA: TGTGCCAGCAGCTCGACTAGCGGCCCGGTTAGTGAGCAGTTCTTC. It specifies CASSSTSGPVSEQFF.

The CDR3 bases are TGTGCCTGGAGTGTAATAGGCCCGGGTCGGGTGTCCTCCTACAATGAGCAGTTCTTC. Translated: CAWSVIGPGRVSSYNEQFF. The chain employs TRBV30 and TRBJ2-1; D unclear. The CDR3 is 19 amino acids. V was shortened by 0 bases and J by 0 bases, with 21 bases between the two germline ends. Germline V gives CDR1 GTSNPN, CDR2 SVGIG (reference sequence).

This rearrangement joins TRBV27 to TRBJ2-7; 9 bases are a match to TRBD1. CDR3 length equals 14 residues. V was clipped by 4 bases and J by 6 bases; unmatched bases: 7. CDR1 is MNHEY, CDR2 SMNVEV, per germline (reference sequence). The CDR3 region is CASSSGTGISEQYF. CDR3 in DNA: TGTGCCAGCAGTTCCGGGACAGGGATTTCCGAGCAGTACTTC.

V and J are TRBV2 and TRBJ1-1, with D unresolved. This CDR3 spans 13 amino acids. The V end was cut by 1 base, the J end by 2 bases, with 5 bases between. Germline loops: CDR1 SNHLY, CDR2 FYNNEI. CDR3 region: CASSEEANTEAFF. As DNA, the CDR3 is TGTGCCAGCAGTGAAGAAGCTAACACTGAAGCTTTCTTT.

This clone was recorded only once. V and J are TRBV2 and TRBJ1-5; D is unclear. V was clipped by 7 bases and J by 1 base, with 14 bases between them. This CDR3 spans 15 amino acids. Germline V gives CDR1 SNHLY, CDR2 FYNNEI. CDR3 loop: CASKQVQFSNQPQHF. CDR3 DNA sequence: TGTGCCAGCAAGCAAGTACAGTTCAGCAATCAGCCCCAGCATTTT. Full variable domain (rest looked up from reference TRBV2 and TRBJ1-5): EPEVTQTPSHQVTQMGQEVILRCVPISNHLYFYWYRQILGQKVEFLVSFYNNEISEKSEIFDDQFSVERPDGSNFTLKIRSTKLEDSAMYFCASKQVQFSNQPQHFGDGTRLSIL.

V gene TRBV28 combines with J gene TRBJ1-2; possibly TRBD1 for D (5 bases). This CDR3 is built from 16 residues. Trimming removed 4 bases at V and 0 bases at J, with 15 bases between. Germline lookup yields CDR1 MDHEN and CDR2 SYDVKM. The CDR3 nucleotides read TGTGCCAGCAGTTCCGTGGGGGGGGTGCCTAACTATGGCTACACCTTC. Translated: CASSSVGGVPNYGYTF.

The V call is TRBV18, the J call TRBJ2-1; D might be TRBD1 (6 bases). V gave up 1 base and J gave up 0 bases, with 19 bases separating them. The CDR3 extends over 19 amino acids. CDR1 and CDR2 from the germline V gene are KGHSH and LQKENI. CDR3 protein: CASSPLVQGSSSSYNEQFF. The DNA for the CDR3 is TGTGCCAGCTCACCACTCGTACAGGGATCCTCTAGCTCCTACAATGAGCAGTTCTTC.

Turning to this clone: At one end, the junction sequence differs from germline, possibly due to a read error. The rearrangement uses TRBV7-6 and TRBJ1-1; TRBD1 matches at 7 bases. The CDR3 extends over 15 amino acids. From germline, CDR1 is SGHVS and CDR2 FNYEAQ. The CDR3 spells CASSAETGLKTEAFF. The CDR3 nucleotides read TGTGCCAGCAGCGCAGAGACAGGGCTGAAGACTGAAGCTTTCTTT.

This rearrangement joins TRBV2 to TRBJ1-4; TRBD1 matches at 7 bases. The trim removed 2 bases at V and 8 bases at J, leaving 8 bases unmatched. CDR3 length: 15 residues. CDR1 is SNHLY, CDR2 FYNNEI, per germline. The CDR3 DNA sequence: TGTGCCAGCAGTGAACACGGGACAGTTAGCGAAAAACTGTTTTTT. Translated: CASSEHGTVSEKLFF.

The genes are TRBV7-8 and TRBJ2-7; D perhaps matches TRBD2 (6 bases). CDR3 length equals 14 residues. CDR1 and CDR2 from the germline V gene are SGHVS and FQNEAQ. Trimming took 5 bases from V and 4 from J, leaving 15 bases between them. This chain's CDR3 is CASSDYGRGYEQYF. As DNA, the CDR3 is TGTGCCAGCAGCGACTACGGGAGAGGGTACGAGCAGTACTTC.

The rearrangement uses TRBV25-1 and TRBJ2-7, with 7 bases aligning to TRBD1. The J segment lost 1 base and the V segment lost 4 bases, leaving 7 bases of the junction unmatched. CDR1 is MGHDK, CDR2 SYGVNS, per germline. This CDR3 contains 15 residues. CDR3 amino acids: CASSATGEFSYEQYF. CDR3 coding DNA: TGTGCCAGCAGTGCAACAGGGGAATTTTCCTACGAGCAGTACTTC.

The rearrangement links TRBV19 to TRBJ2-1; 10 bases line up with TRBD1. Germline V gene data show CDR1 as LNHDA and CDR2 as SQIVND (reference sequence). CDR3 length: 13 amino acids. Losses at the gene ends were 7 bases for V and 5 bases for J; bases not matched to a gene: 2. The CDR3 sequence: CASTGTGDNEQFF. The DNA for the CDR3 is TGTGCCAGTACGGGGACAGGGGACAATGAGCAGTTCTTC.